This note documents a single TCR beta chain sequence. Its antigen is as yet unknown. The data derive from a study of CD8 T cells in Susac syndrome. Points from the study as a whole: The TCR sequencing and HLA analysis in the study involved a relatively small number of individuals, as the study acknowledged.

Germline CDR1 is SGHTA and CDR2 is FQGNSA. The CDR3 sequence is 14 residues long. Trimming removed 7 bases at V and 3 bases at J, with 12 bases between. TEMRA cells were FACS-enriched and CD8+ and CD4+ T cells negatively isolated. Random hexamers were used to reverse transcribe the RNA input (about 0.5 to 1 ug). Each CDR3 protein gets one entry after TCRdb re-called the immunoSEQ multiplex PCR reads with MiXCR. Counted here are 150,000 to 250,000 distinct CDR3 sequences, about 96% occurring once; the ten biggest clones make up about 0.09%. Input material: CD4+ T cells from PBMCs. The chain joins TRBV7-2 to TRBJ2-2; D remains unclear. The clonotype originates from a human donor with multiple sclerosis. CDR3 nucleotides: TGTGCCAGCACCCCGACTCCATACACCGGGGAGCTGTTTTTT. Translated, it gives CASTPTPYTGELFF. Full variable domain (outside the CDR3, taken from reference TRBV7-2 and TRBJ2-2): GAGVSQSPSNKVTEKGKDVELRCDPISGHTALYWYRQSLGQGLEFLIYFQGNSAPDKSGLPSDRFSAERTGGSVSTLTIQRTQQEDSAVYLCASTPTPYTGELFFGEGSRLTVL.